Below, 21 T cell receptor beta chains from the same sample are listed, as sequenced in a study of vaccination effects on CD4 cells after COVID-19. These receptors have no known antigen. Expansion with viral peptide pools was applied to antigen-specific CD4+ T cells by the ViraFEST assay prior to sequencing. Following culture for around 10 days, CD4+ T cells were isolated. A positive SARS-CoV-2 PCR test fell between March and December 2020. Clones were sequenced by immunoSEQ multiplex PCR, and TCRdb holds only the in-frame ones, with some missing. The repertoire includes under 80,000 clones, roughly 73% of them detected once, and about 5% sits in the top ten. Sequenced material: CD4+ T cells from PBMCs cultured with HIV peptides, taken before COVID-19 vaccination. As to subset: HIV-1 Nef peptide pool negative control/reference culture. The receptors were sampled from a human donor who had a prior SARS-CoV-2 infection.

This rearrangement joins TRBV27 to TRBJ2-1; D is uncertain. V gave up 7 bases and J gave up 0 bases, with 13 bases separating them. Germline CDR1 MNHEY, CDR2 SMNVEV (reference sequence). The CDR3 runs 15 residues. CDR3 in DNA: TGTGCCAGCATGGATAGACCAAGCTCCTACAATGAGCAGTTCTTC. Encoded protein: CASMDRPSSYNEQFF.

The rearrangement links TRBV20-1 to TRBJ1-6; D is ambiguous. Germline loops: CDR1 DFQATT, CDR2 SNEGSKA (reference sequence). V lost 3 bases and J 6 bases, leaving 12 bases between the germline ends. The CDR3 runs 14 residues. This chain's CDR3 is CSASSGNTNSPLHF. The CDR3 nucleotides read TGCAGTGCTAGTTCAGGAAACACTAATTCACCCCTCCACTTT.

The chain employs TRBV18 and TRBJ1-1; 10 bases fit TRBD1. CDR1 KGHSH and CDR2 LQKENI come from the germline V gene. Germline trimming cut 4 bases from V and 1 base from J; bases unmatched to any gene: 15. The CDR3 sequence is 19 residues long. The CDR3 DNA sequence: TGTGCCAGCTCACTAAACTGGGACAGGGGAACGGGACGGAACACTGAAGCTTTCTTT. Its protein is CASSLNWDRGTGRNTEAFF.

This clone occurred once. V and J are TRBV5-1 and TRBJ2-3, with a possible D match to TRBD1 (5 bases). This CDR3 has 15 amino acids. Trimming stripped 4 bases from V and 1 base from J, with 13 bases between. Germline V gene lookup returns CDR1 SGHRS and CDR2 YFSETQ. CDR3 DNA sequence: TGCGCCAGCAGCCCTATGGGGCAGGGCACAGATACGCAGTATTTT. Translated, it gives CASSPMGQGTDTQYF. The variable domain in full, completed from reference TRBV5-1 and TRBJ2-3, reads KAGVTQTPRYLIKTRGQQVTLSCSPISGHRSVSWYQQTPGQGLQFLFEYFSETQRNKGNFPGRFSGRQFSNSRSEMNVSTLELGDSALYLCASSPMGQGTDTQYFGPGTRLTVL.

The chain is built from TRBV15 and TRBJ1-1, with 7 bases that match TRBD1. This CDR3 region has 15 residues. Germline V gene lookup returns CDR1 LNHNV and CDR2 YYDKDF (reference sequence). With V trimmed by 5 bases and J by 3 bases, 9 bases remained unmatched. CDR3 region: CATSDETGAHTEAFF. For the CDR3, the DNA is TGTGCCACCAGCGACGAAACAGGGGCGCACACTGAAGCTTTCTTT. The whole variable domain, filled in from reference TRBV15 and TRBJ1-1, reads DAMVIQNPRYQVTQFGKPVTLSCSQTLNHNVMYWYQQKSSQAPKLLFHYYDKDFNNEADTPDNFQSRRPNTSFCFLDIRSPGLGDTAMYLCATSDETGAHTEAFFGQGTRLTVV.

In its sample, this clone was seen once. The chain recombines TRBV7-9 with TRBJ2-7; D is undetermined. V dropped 5 bases and J dropped 5 bases, with 13 bases sitting between them. Germline V CDR1 and CDR2: SEHNR, FQNEAQ (reference sequence). The CDR3 length is 13 residues. The CDR3 loop reads CASSGISKHEQYF. CDR3 sequence (DNA): TGTGCCAGCAGCGGAATTTCGAAACACGAGCAGTACTTC.

This clone was observed a few times. This rearrangement joins TRBV7-9 to TRBJ2-7, with TRBD2 matching over 11 bases. The trim removed 5 bases at V and 1 base at J, leaving 7 bases unmatched. The CDR3 is 16 residues long. Germline values: CDR1 SEHNR, CDR2 FQNEAQ (reference sequence). The CDR3 reads CASSALLAGGSYEQYF. The CDR3 bases are TGTGCCAGCAGCGCACTTCTAGCGGGAGGTTCCTACGAGCAGTACTTC.

This chain uses TRBV5-1 with TRBJ1-1, with 7 bases aligning to TRBD1. CDR1 is SGHRS and CDR2 is YFSETQ in the germline V gene. After removal of 4 bases from V and 0 bases from J, the junction contained 3 bases not matched to a gene. The CDR3 consists of 14 residues. CDR3 protein: CASSPDRLNTEAFF. CDR3 in DNA: TGCGCCAGCAGCCCGGACAGGTTGAACACTGAAGCTTTCTTT. The full variable domain, with the rest looked up from reference TRBV5-1 and TRBJ1-1, is KAGVTQTPRYLIKTRGQQVTLSCSPISGHRSVSWYQQTPGQGLQFLFEYFSETQRNKGNFPGRFSGRQFSNSRSEMNVSTLELGDSALYLCASSPDRLNTEAFFGQGTRLTVV.

This chain connects TRBV12-3 or TRBV12-4 to TRBJ2-7; no firm D call. V was shortened by 8 bases and J by 2 bases, with 7 bases between the two germline ends. The CDR3 totals 11 residues. This CDR3 reads CASGPTYEQYF. CDR3 DNA: TGTGCCAGCGGTCCCACCTACGAGCAGTACTTC.

The CDR3 DNA reads TGTGCCAGCGGCCCCAAGGACGGATCGAACACCGGGGAGCTGTTTTTT. Translating it yields CASGPKDGSNTGELFF. V and J are TRBV2 and TRBJ2-2; no clear D. CDR3 length: 16 residues. V was trimmed by 8 bases and J by 0 bases, leaving 16 bases between them. Germline assignment: CDR1 SNHLY and CDR2 FYNNEI.

This chain links TRBV12-5 with TRBJ2-1, with 8 bases fitting TRBD2. Trimming removed 2 bases from V and 7 bases from J; junction bases left unmatched: 4. The germline V gene encodes CDR1 LGHNT and CDR2 FRNRAP. The length of the CDR3 is 14 residues. The CDR3 coding sequence is TGTGCTAGTGGTTTGATCGGGAGGGAAAATGAGCAGTTCTTC. Protein sequence: CASGLIGRENEQFF.

This clone is labeled as medium-sized. The chain has TRBV19 and TRBJ2-3; 10 bases are shared with TRBD2. The trim removed 5 bases at V and 4 bases at J, leaving 6 bases unmatched. CDR1 and CDR2 from the germline V gene are LNHDA and SQIVND (reference sequence). The CDR3 consists of 15 residues. In nucleotides, the CDR3 is TGTGCCAGTAGTTACCCTAGCGGGAGCTCAGATACGCAGTATTTT. Translation gives CASSYPSGSSDTQYF.

The chain joins TRBV5-1 to TRBJ2-7; D is undetermined. Germline V gives CDR1 SGHRS, CDR2 YFSETQ. V gave up 4 bases and J gave up 5 bases, with 10 bases separating them. The CDR3 consists of 12 residues. DNA of the CDR3: TGCGCCAGCAGCCTCACGCATAACGAGCAGTACTTC. It is translated as CASSLTHNEQYF.

The chain employs TRBV21-1 and TRBJ1-1; TRBD1, the table's D call, was not compared with the DNA. TRBV21-1 is termed a pseudogene. The CDR3 spans 19 residues. The CDR3 loop reads CASSKVDFFTGGKHTEAFF. The CDR3 DNA follows: TGTGCCAGCAGCAAAGTGGATTTTTTCACAGGGGGGAAGCACACTGAAGCTTTCTTT.

This rearrangement joins TRBV5-1 to TRBJ1-1; no reliable D call. Per germline, CDR1 SGHRS and CDR2 YFSETQ. The CDR3 has 13 amino acids. Trimming removed 4 bases from V and 7 bases from J, with 14 bases in between. The CDR3 DNA reads TGCGCCAGCAGCCGCACAGATTTCGGTGAAGCTTTCTTT. The encoded protein is CASSRTDFGEAFF.

The chain joins TRBV5-6 to TRBJ2-1; the match to TRBD1 covers 8 bases. CDR3 size: 16 residues. Germline V gene sequence: CDR1 SGHDT, CDR2 YYEEEE. The J segment lost 4 bases and the V segment lost 1 base, leaving 7 bases of the junction unmatched. CDR3 amino acids: CASSLWSGQEYNEQFF. The DNA for the CDR3 is TGTGCCAGCAGCTTGTGGTCGGGACAGGAATACAATGAGCAGTTCTTC.

This clone has just one count. The chain has TRBV5-4 and TRBJ2-5; 9 positions match TRBD2. CDR3 length: 13 amino acids. CDR1 is SGHNT and CDR2 is YYREEE in the germline V gene (reference sequence). Germline trimming cut 5 bases from V and 3 bases from J; bases unmatched to any gene: 2. The CDR3 sequence is CASRRLAEETQYF. The CDR3 nucleotides read TGTGCCAGCAGACGACTAGCGGAAGAGACCCAGTACTTC. Complete variable domain (other parts from reference TRBV5-4 and TRBJ2-5): ETGVTQSPTHLIKTRGQQVTLRCSSQSGHNTVSWYQQALGQGPQFIFQYYREEENGRGNFPPRFSGLQFPNYSSELNVNALELDDSALYLCASRRLAEETQYFGPGTRLLVL.

This clone was found a few times. The chain employs TRBV6-5 and TRBJ2-1; unclear D gene. CDR3 length: 12 residues. V lost 5 bases to trimming and J lost 14 bases, with 16 bases between them. The germline V gene encodes CDR1 MNHEY and CDR2 SVGAGI. The CDR3 protein is CASSRTTRVKFF. CDR3 nucleotides: TGTGCCAGCAGTCGAACTACCCGGGTTAAGTTCTTC.

This chain joins TRBV9 and TRBJ2-7; D unclear. V dropped 1 base and J dropped 0 bases, with 8 bases sitting between them. The length of the CDR3 is 14 residues. Per germline, CDR1 SGDLS and CDR2 YYNGEE. CDR3 sequence reads: CASSVTPFSYEQYF. CDR3 bases: TGTGCCAGCAGCGTAACCCCGTTCTCCTACGAGCAGTACTTC.

This chain connects TRBV7-9 to TRBJ2-1, with no clear D. V was clipped by 9 bases and J by 8 bases, with 20 bases between them. CDR3 length: 14 amino acids. CDR1 is SEHNR and CDR2 is FQNEAQ in the germline V gene (reference sequence). CDR3 bases: TGTGCCAGTGCGCCGAGCTTGAGCTGGCATGAGCAGTTCTTC. Translated: CASAPSLSWHEQFF.

The J gene is TRBJ1-4, the V gene TRBV11-3; 10 nucleotides agree with TRBD1. The CDR3 length is 15 residues. Germline V gene sequence: CDR1 SGHNT, CDR2 YENEEA. V was pared by 5 bases and J by 5 bases, with 5 bases of the junction left unmatched. The CDR3 DNA reads as TGTGCCAGCAGCCCCTGGGGACAGGGGAATGAAAAACTGTTTTTT. Its translation is CASSPWGQGNEKLFF.